This passage covers 27 T cell receptor beta chains from one sample sequenced in a study of response to subunit inactivated influenza vaccine. TCRdb fed the RT-PCR reads into MiXCR, producing one record per CDR3 protein. The sample lists roughly 700,000 distinct CDR3 sequences, approximately 15% occurring once. The sequencing used PBMCs from blood, collected approximately 15 days before vaccination. These receptors all stem from a man aged 50-60 years who received an inactivated influenza vaccine.

This clonotype was observed many times. V is TRBV4-1 and J is TRBJ2-3; 11 bases fit TRBD2. Germline CDR1 is MGHRA and CDR2 is YSYEKL. The CDR3 has 16 amino acids. V trimming: 1 base; J trimming: 3 bases; junction bases outside the gene matches: 3. This CDR3 is CASSQGSGGDTDTQYF. The CDR3 coding sequence is TGCGCCAGCAGCCAAGGTAGCGGGGGGGATACAGATACGCAGTATTTT.

The chain is built from TRBV20-1 and TRBJ2-7; D may be TRBD1 or TRBD2 (5 bases each). V lost 6 bases, J lost 5 bases, and 20 bases lay in between. The CDR3 extends over 14 amino acids. Germline-derived CDR1 and CDR2 are DFQATT and SNEGSKA (reference sequence). DNA for the CDR3: TGCAGTGCCCCCCGGCGACGGGGCATGAACGAGCAGTACTTC. Translated: CSAPRRRGMNEQYF.

This chain connects TRBV9 to TRBJ2-1, with a tentative D call TRBD1 (6 bases). Germline CDR1 SGDLS, CDR2 YYNGEE. The CDR3 is made up of 15 amino acids. V dropped 0 bases and J dropped 0 bases, with 7 bases sitting between them. In DNA form, the CDR3 reads TGTGCCAGCAGCGTAGGGGGGCGCTCCTACAATGAGCAGTTCTTC. Translated, it gives CASSVGGRSYNEQFF. Full variable domain (outside the CDR3, taken from reference TRBV9 and TRBJ2-1): DSGVTQTPKHLITATGQRVTLRCSPRSGDLSVYWYQQSLDQGLQFLIQYYNGEERAKGNILERFSAQQFPDLHSELNLSSLELGDSALYFCASSVGGRSYNEQFFGPGTRLTVL.

This clonotype was seen a handful of times. The rearrangement links TRBV7-8 to TRBJ2-3, with TRBD1 matching 8 bases. Germline V gene lookup returns CDR1 SGHVS and CDR2 FQNEAQ. The CDR3 consists of 15 residues. The junction had 6 bases not matched to a gene; V was cut back by 1 base and J by 6 bases. CDR3 sequence reads: CASSLVVRGRDTQYF. The DNA of the CDR3 is TGTGCCAGCAGCTTAGTGGTCAGGGGGCGGGATACGCAGTATTTT.

This clonotype has ten or more counts. J is TRBJ2-5 and V is TRBV18; 10 bases fit TRBD2. CDR3 length equals 17 residues. Germline V gene data show CDR1 as KGHSH and CDR2 as LQKENI. V lost 3 bases to trimming and J lost 5 bases; unmatched junction nucleotides: 12. CDR3 nucleotides: TGTGCCAGCTCACCCTTATCCCAGCGGGAGGGCCTTGAGACCCAGTACTTC. It encodes CASSPLSQREGLETQYF.

This clonotype was counted a few times. The chain employs TRBV7-9 and TRBJ2-1; 8 bases line up with TRBD2. Germline CDR1 and CDR2: SEHNR and FQNEAQ (reference sequence). This CDR3 has 15 residues. After removal of 0 bases from V and 9 bases from J, the junction contained 7 bases not matched to a gene. The CDR3 region has the DNA TGTGCCAGCAGCTTAGCTAGCGGGGTCTTGGTTGAGCAGTTCTTC. This sequence encodes CASSLASGVLVEQFF.

The chain recombines TRBV20-1 with TRBJ1-1, with TRBD1 matching 8 bases. Germline CDR1 DFQATT, CDR2 SNEGSKA (reference sequence). CDR3 length: 14 residues. Germline trimming cut 1 base from V and 0 bases from J; bases unmatched to any gene: 1. This CDR3 is CSARVGQVNTEAFF. The CDR3 coding sequence is TGCAGTGCTAGAGTGGGACAGGTGAACACTGAAGCTTTCTTT.

V usage is TRBV4-1 and J usage is TRBJ2-7; 8 nucleotides line up with TRBD1. The CDR3 length is 13 residues. Germline V lookup: CDR1 MGHRA, CDR2 YSYEKL. The V segment lost 2 bases and the J segment 5 bases; nucleotides outside the gene matches: 2. CDR3 coding DNA: TGCGCCAGCAGCCAACAGGGGGCCCACGAGCAGTACTTC. Its translation: CASSQQGAHEQYF.

This clonotype was picked up many times. J is TRBJ2-1 and V is TRBV7-2; D might be TRBD2 (6 bases). CDR1 is SGHTA and CDR2 is FQGNSA in the germline V gene. This CDR3 is built from 16 residues. V shed 4 bases and J shed 3 bases, with 16 bases lying between them. The CDR3 region is CASSSLAPQRYNEQFF. The CDR3 region has the DNA TGTGCCAGCAGCTCTCTAGCGCCCCAGCGCTACAATGAGCAGTTCTTC.

The sample holds a few counts of this clonotype. The rearrangement links TRBV2 to TRBJ2-6, with 7 bases aligning to TRBD1. There are 17 residues in the CDR3. Trimming removed 10 bases from V and 5 bases from J; junction bases left unmatched: 17. Germline CDR1 is SNHLY and CDR2 is FYNNEI. This chain's CDR3 is CANDRDSLLGRANVLTF. Written as DNA, the CDR3 is TGTGCCAACGACCGGGACAGCCTTCTGGGTCGGGCCAACGTCCTGACTTTC.

This clonotype was detected only a few times. The rearrangement links TRBV29-1 to TRBJ1-5; D not certain. The CDR3 contains 13 residues. Germline CDR1 is SQVTM and CDR2 is ANQGSEA. V lost 4 bases and J lost 0, with 7 bases in between. CDR3 residues: CSVARGSNQPQHF. DNA for the CDR3: TGCAGCGTTGCTAGAGGTAGCAATCAGCCCCAGCATTTT.

The chain is built from TRBV3-1 and TRBJ2-2; 8 positions match TRBD1. The length of the CDR3 is 16 residues. Trimming cost V 6 bases and J 1 base; bases outside gene matches: 7. CDR1 LGHDT and CDR2 YNNKEL come from the germline V gene (reference sequence). The CDR3 loop is CASRVGDRGNTGELFF. CDR3 DNA sequence: TGTGCCAGCAGGGTAGGCGACAGGGGGAACACCGGGGAGCTGTTTTTT.

This clonotype has a handful of counts. The V call is TRBV3-1, the J call TRBJ2-2, with D possibly TRBD2 on 6 matching bases. The CDR3 has 16 amino acids. Germline values: CDR1 LGHDT, CDR2 YNNKEL (reference sequence). Trimming pared 1 base from V and 0 bases from J, leaving 9 bases between. CDR3 DNA sequence: TGTGCCAGCAGCCAAGCTTCTAGCGCGAACACCGGGGAGCTGTTTTTT. This sequence encodes CASSQASSANTGELFF.

Written as DNA, the CDR3 is TGTGCCAGCAGCTGGTGGGGCAGGGGCCGTGAGGAACTGTTTTTT. Protein sequence: CASSWWGRGREELFF. The chain links TRBV5-6 to TRBJ1-4; D perhaps matches TRBD1 (6 bases). The CDR3 loop spans 15 amino acids. Trimming removed 3 bases from V and 12 bases from J, with 21 bases in between. CDR1 is SGHDT and CDR2 is YYEEEE in the germline V gene.

The table lists this clonotype with a few counts. The V and J genes are TRBV27 and TRBJ2-1; D may be TRBD1 or TRBD2 (6 bases each). CDR3 length equals 14 residues. Trimming took off 6 bases at V and 6 bases at J, with 15 bases between the two ends. Germline CDR1 MNHEY, CDR2 SMNVEV (reference sequence). Written as DNA, the CDR3 is TGTGCCAGCAGATGGGGGGCTTCTATCAATGAGCAGTTCTTC. Translated, it gives CASRWGASINEQFF.

The gene calls are TRBV7-9 and TRBJ2-3, with 9 bases aligning to TRBD1. The CDR3 runs 15 residues. After removal of 4 bases from V and 3 bases from J, the junction contained 5 bases not matched to a gene. From germline, CDR1 is SEHNR and CDR2 FQNEAQ (reference sequence). The CDR3 DNA reads TGTGCCAGCAGCTCCGGGACAGGGATTACAGATACGCAGTATTTT. This sequence encodes CASSSGTGITDTQYF. Looking up the rest from reference TRBV7-9 and TRBJ2-3 gives the full variable domain: DTGVSQNPRHKITKRGQNVTFRCDPISEHNRLYWYRQTLGQGPEFLTYFQNEAQLEKSRLLSDRFSAERPKGSFSTLEIQRTEQGDSAMYLCASSSGTGITDTQYFGPGTRLTVL.

This clonotype was detected only a few times. The rearrangement uses TRBV4-3 and TRBJ1-6; D might be TRBD1 (5 bases). V gave up 0 bases and J gave up 7 bases, with 13 bases separating them. CDR3 length equals 16 residues. The germline gives CDR1 LGHNA, CDR2 YSLEER. CDR3 loop: CASSQEVRVRNSPLHF. For the CDR3, the DNA is TGCGCCAGCAGCCAAGAGGTCAGGGTTAGAAATTCACCCCTCCACTTT.

This clonotype was detected only a few times. The V and J genes are TRBV27 and TRBJ2-7, with a possible D match to TRBD1 (6 bases). Germline V lookup: CDR1 MNHEY, CDR2 SMNVEV (reference sequence). Trimming pared 1 base from V and 4 bases from J, leaving 20 bases between. There are 17 residues in the CDR3. The DNA of the CDR3 is TGTGCCAGCAGTTTATTCGGCCCACAGGGTAGGGGTTACGAGCAGTACTTC. It encodes CASSLFGPQGRGYEQYF.

This clonotype was seen repeatedly, ten times or more. The chain is built from TRBV29-1 and TRBJ2-3; no definite D call. Germline V lookup: CDR1 SQVTM, CDR2 ANQGSEA. The V gene lost 2 bases and the J gene lost 6 bases, with 12 bases spanning the gap. The CDR3 sequence is 13 residues long. The CDR3: CSVEFRLQDTQYF. CDR3 in DNA: TGCAGCGTTGAATTTAGGCTTCAGGATACGCAGTATTTT.

This clonotype has a handful of counts. CDR3 region: CASMAGFGSTPNQPQHF. Here the CDR3 DNA reads TGTGCCAGCATGGCGGGTTTCGGAAGTACGCCCAATCAGCCCCAGCATTTT. This chain links TRBV12-3 or TRBV12-4 with TRBJ1-5, with D hard to call. V lost 7 bases and J lost 3, with 22 bases in between. The CDR3 contains 17 residues.

This clonotype was seen only a few times. This chain joins TRBV6-2 or TRBV6-3 and TRBJ2-1; 9 nucleotides agree with TRBD2. Germline CDR1 and CDR2: MNHEY and SVGEGT. CDR3 length: 16 residues. The J segment lost 6 bases and the V segment lost 0 bases, leaving 6 bases of the junction unmatched. The DNA of the CDR3 is TGTGCCAGCAGTTACTCGCGCGGGAGGGCCGGCAATGAGCAGTTCTTC. Residues: CASSYSRGRAGNEQFF.

The rearrangement joins TRBV18 to TRBJ1-4; D is possibly TRBD1 (5 bases). The CDR3 consists of 14 residues. Germline CDR1 reads KGHSH; CDR2 reads LQKENI. Trimming removed 2 bases from V and 8 bases from J, with 12 bases in between. CDR3 nucleotides: TGTGCCAGCTCACCATCAGGGTCGACGGAAAAACTGTTTTTT. It is translated as CASSPSGSTEKLFF.

This clonotype was picked up a small number of times. A read error may produce the germline difference seen at one junction end. The rearrangement uses TRBV7-7 and TRBJ2-2; TRBD2 is a possible D gene (6 bases). In germline, CDR1 is SSHAT, CDR2 FNYEAQ (reference sequence). The CDR3 extends over 13 amino acids. The CDR3 nucleotides are TGTGCTAGCAGAATGGAGGGCACCGGGGAGCTGTTTTTT. This encodes CASRMEGTGELFF.

There are a few counts of this clonotype. The chain recombines TRBV12-3 or TRBV12-4 with TRBJ2-6; no clear D. V lost 5 bases, J lost 4 bases, and 12 bases lay in between. The CDR3 contains 15 residues. The DNA of the CDR3 is TGTGCCAGCAGTCCCCGGCCCGGCGGGGCCAACGTCCTGACTTTC. This encodes CASSPRPGGANVLTF.

V gene TRBV11-2 combines with J gene TRBJ2-1, with TRBD2 matching over 10 bases. The CDR3 has 17 amino acids. Unmatched junction bases numbered 6, after V lost 1 base and J lost 3 bases. The germline V gene has CDR1 SGHAT and CDR2 FQNNGV. The CDR3 reads CASSLAMASGGYNEQFF. The CDR3 DNA reads as TGTGCCAGCAGCTTAGCTATGGCTAGCGGGGGCTACAATGAGCAGTTCTTC.

This clonotype has a count of ten or more. This chain links TRBV27 with TRBJ1-1; weak D call: TRBD1 (6 bases). Trimming stripped 6 bases from V and 0 bases from J, with 17 bases between. From germline, CDR1 is MNHEY and CDR2 SMNVEV (reference sequence). CDR3 length equals 16 residues. The CDR3 protein is CASRTTLGHMNTEAFF. The DNA of the CDR3 is TGTGCCAGCAGGACGACGCTGGGACATATGAACACTGAAGCTTTCTTT.

This clonotype was counted only a few times. V usage is TRBV28 and J usage is TRBJ2-7; the D gene is possibly TRBD1 (6 bases). The CDR3 has 14 residues. V was clipped by 7 bases and J by 5 bases, with 18 bases between them. CDR1 and CDR2 from the germline V gene are MDHEN and SYDVKM. The CDR3 region is CASTMIRGRNEQYF. The CDR3 region has the DNA TGTGCCAGCACCATGATCAGGGGAAGGAACGAGCAGTACTTC.